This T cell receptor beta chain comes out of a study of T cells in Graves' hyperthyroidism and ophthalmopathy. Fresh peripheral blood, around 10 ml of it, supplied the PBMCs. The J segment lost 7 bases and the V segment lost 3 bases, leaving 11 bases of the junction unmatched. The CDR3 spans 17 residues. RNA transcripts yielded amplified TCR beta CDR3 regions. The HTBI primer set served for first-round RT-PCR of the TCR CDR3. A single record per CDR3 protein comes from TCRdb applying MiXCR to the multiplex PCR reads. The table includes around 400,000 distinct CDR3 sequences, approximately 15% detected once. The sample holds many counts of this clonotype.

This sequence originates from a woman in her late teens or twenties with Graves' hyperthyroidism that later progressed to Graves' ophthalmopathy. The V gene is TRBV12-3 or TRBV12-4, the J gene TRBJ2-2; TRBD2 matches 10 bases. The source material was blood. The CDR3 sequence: CASSFPLAGAMGGELFF. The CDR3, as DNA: TGTGCCAGCAGTTTCCCTCTAGCGGGAGCTATGGGCGGGGAGCTGTTTTTT.